The table lists the clone carrying this TCR beta chain with many counts. As yet, its antigen is unknown. This specimen comes from a study of T cells after yellow fever vaccination. Turning to the study itself: The fractions with low cell numbers were processed using SMART-Seq v4 Ultra Low Input.

Points from the study as a whole: Sorted repertoires could include abundant contaminating clonotypes from bulk cells. It was a small share of clonotypes that appeared in both CD4 and CD8 compartments.

Conversion of TCR transcripts into cDNA relied on 5'RACE template switching, which added a universal primer site and UMIs. MiXCR, run by TCRdb on the 5' RACE reads, gives a single entry per CDR3 protein. The profile shows approximately 110,000 distinct CDR3 sequences, about 7% of them singletons. V dropped 0 bases and J dropped 3 bases, with 7 bases sitting between them. CDR1 is SGHRS and CDR2 is YFSETQ in the germline V gene. This CDR3 contains 13 residues. The clonotype originates from a man younger than 35 who received the YFV17D yellow fever vaccine. The sequences come from CD4+ T cells sorted from PBMCs, collected roughly 10 days after the first yellow fever vaccination. The chain combines TRBV5-1 with TRBJ2-7; D not certain. Here the CDR3 reads CASSLVGNYEQYF. As DNA, the CDR3 is TGCGCCAGCAGCTTGGTGGGAAACTACGAGCAGTACTTC.